This T cell receptor beta chain emerged from a study of cytomegalovirus exposure and HLA in healthy donors. Study-wide points: High specificity and sensitivity for cytomegalovirus status were reported for the classifier. A list of roughly 180 TCR beta chains associated with cytomegalovirus was given.

With 60 Vbeta and 13 Jbeta primers, the PCR was carried out. Method: immunoSEQ multiplex PCR; TCRdb's copy keeps in-frame clones and lacks some. The sample includes over 70,000 clones, roughly 60% seen only once; the top ten take under 25%. Germline assignment: CDR1 MNHEY and CDR2 SVGAGI. Trimming at V came to 2 bases and at J to 6 bases, leaving 9 bases not matched to a gene. The CDR3 covers 15 residues. This clone has only a few counts. The antigen remains undetermined. The receptor's source is a woman aged 50 to 60 in good health and CMV-seropositive. J is TRBJ1-1 and V is TRBV6-5; 7 nucleotides line up with TRBD1. Input material: PBMCs. CDR3 sequence (DNA): TGTGCCAGCAGTTACACAGGGACAGCGCTCTCTGAAGCTTTCTTT. Translating it yields CASSYTGTALSEAFF.